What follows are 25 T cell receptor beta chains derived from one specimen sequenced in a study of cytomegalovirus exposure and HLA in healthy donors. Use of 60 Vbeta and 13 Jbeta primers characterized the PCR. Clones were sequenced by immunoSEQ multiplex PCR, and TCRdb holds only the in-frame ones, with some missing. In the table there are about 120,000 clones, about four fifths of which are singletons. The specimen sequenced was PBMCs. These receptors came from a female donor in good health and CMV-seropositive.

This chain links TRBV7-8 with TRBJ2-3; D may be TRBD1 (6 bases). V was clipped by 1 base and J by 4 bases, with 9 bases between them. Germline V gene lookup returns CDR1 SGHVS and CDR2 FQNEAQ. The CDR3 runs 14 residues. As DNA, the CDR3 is TGTGCCAGCAGCTTAGTGGCAGGGGCAGATACGCAGTATTTT. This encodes CASSLVAGADTQYF. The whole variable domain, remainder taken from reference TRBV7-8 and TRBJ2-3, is GAGVSQSPRYKVAKRGQDVALRCDPISGHVSLFWYQQALGQGPEFLTYFQNEAQLDKSGLPSDRFFAERPEGSVSTLKIQRTQQEDSAVYLCASSLVAGADTQYFGPGTRLTVL.

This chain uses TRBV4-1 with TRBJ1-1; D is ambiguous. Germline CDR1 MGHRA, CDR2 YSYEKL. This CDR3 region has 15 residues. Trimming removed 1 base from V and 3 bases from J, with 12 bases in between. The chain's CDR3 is CASSQGSVSYTEAFF. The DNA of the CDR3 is TGCGCCAGCAGCCAAGGCAGCGTCTCCTACACTGAAGCTTTCTTT.

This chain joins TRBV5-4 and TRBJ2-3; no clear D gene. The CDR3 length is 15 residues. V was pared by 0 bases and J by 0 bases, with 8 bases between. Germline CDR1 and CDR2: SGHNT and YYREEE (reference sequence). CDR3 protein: CASSLDRRSTDTQYF. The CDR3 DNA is TGTGCCAGCAGCTTGGATAGGCGGAGCACAGATACGCAGTATTTT.

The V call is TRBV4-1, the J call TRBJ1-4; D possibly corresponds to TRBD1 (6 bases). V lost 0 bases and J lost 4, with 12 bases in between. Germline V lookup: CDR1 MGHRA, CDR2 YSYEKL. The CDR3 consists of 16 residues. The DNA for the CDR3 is TGCGCCAGCAGCCAAGAAGGGGGACCGATTAATGAAAAACTGTTTTTT. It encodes CASSQEGGPINEKLFF.

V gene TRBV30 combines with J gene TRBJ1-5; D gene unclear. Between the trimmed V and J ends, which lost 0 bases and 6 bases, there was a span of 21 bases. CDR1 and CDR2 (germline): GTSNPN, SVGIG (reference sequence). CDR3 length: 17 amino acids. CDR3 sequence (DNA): TGTGCCTGGAGTGTACGAGTAGGAGGAGGGAGCGGTCAGCCCCAGCATTTT. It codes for CAWSVRVGGGSGQPQHF.

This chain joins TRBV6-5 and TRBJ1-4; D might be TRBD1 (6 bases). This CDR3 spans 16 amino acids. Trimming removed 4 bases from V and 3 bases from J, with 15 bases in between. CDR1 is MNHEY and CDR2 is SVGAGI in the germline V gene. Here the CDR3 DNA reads TGTGCCAGCAGTTTTGACTACAGGGCTTCTAATGAAAAACTGTTTTTT. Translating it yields CASSFDYRASNEKLFF.

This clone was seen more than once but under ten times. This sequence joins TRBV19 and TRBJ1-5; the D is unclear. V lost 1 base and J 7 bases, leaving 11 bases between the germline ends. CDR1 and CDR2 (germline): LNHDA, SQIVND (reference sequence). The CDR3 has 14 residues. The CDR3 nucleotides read TGTGCCAGTAGTATAGGGGTCGGCGGGCAGCCCCAGCATTTT. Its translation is CASSIGVGGQPQHF.

In nucleotides, the CDR3 is TGTGCCAGCAGTGAAGAAGGGGGACCCCACGAGCAGTACTTC. Translating it yields CASSEEGGPHEQYF. V is TRBV6-1 and J is TRBJ2-7, with D maybe TRBD1 (6 bases). Trimming pared 1 base from V and 5 bases from J, leaving 12 bases between. CDR1 and CDR2 (germline): MNHNS, SASEGT. The CDR3 consists of 14 residues.

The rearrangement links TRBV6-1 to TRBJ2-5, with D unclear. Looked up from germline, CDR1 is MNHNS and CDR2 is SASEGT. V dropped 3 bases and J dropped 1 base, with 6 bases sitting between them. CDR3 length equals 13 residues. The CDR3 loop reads CASSEGSQETQYF. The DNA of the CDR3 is TGTGCCAGCAGTGAGGGCAGCCAAGAGACCCAGTACTTC.

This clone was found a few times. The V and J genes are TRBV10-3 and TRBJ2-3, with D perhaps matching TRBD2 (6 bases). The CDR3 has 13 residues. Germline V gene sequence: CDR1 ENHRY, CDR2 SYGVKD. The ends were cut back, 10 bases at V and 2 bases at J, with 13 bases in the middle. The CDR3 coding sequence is TGTGCCAACGGGGCGGGGTCCACAGATACGCAGTATTTT. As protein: CANGAGSTDTQYF.

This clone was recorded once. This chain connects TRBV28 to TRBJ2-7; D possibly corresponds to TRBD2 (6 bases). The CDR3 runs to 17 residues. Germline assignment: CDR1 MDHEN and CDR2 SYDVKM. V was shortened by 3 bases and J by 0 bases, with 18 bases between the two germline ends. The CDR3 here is CASSLPTEGSGSYEQYF. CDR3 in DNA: TGTGCCAGCAGTTTGCCCACCGAAGGTAGCGGCTCCTACGAGCAGTACTTC. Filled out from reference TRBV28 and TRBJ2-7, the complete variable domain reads DVKVTQSSRYLVKRTGEKVFLECVQDMDHENMFWYRQDPGLGLRLIYFSYDVKMKEKGDIPEGYSVSREKKERFSLILESASTNQTSMYLCASSLPTEGSGSYEQYFGPGTRLTVT.

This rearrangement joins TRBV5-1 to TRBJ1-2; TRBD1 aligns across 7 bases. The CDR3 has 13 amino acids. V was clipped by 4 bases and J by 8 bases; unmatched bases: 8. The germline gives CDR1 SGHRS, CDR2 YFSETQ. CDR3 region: CASSQTGSGGYTF. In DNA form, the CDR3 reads TGCGCCAGCAGCCAGACAGGGAGTGGAGGCTACACCTTC. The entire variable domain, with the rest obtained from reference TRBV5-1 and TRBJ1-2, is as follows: KAGVTQTPRYLIKTRGQQVTLSCSPISGHRSVSWYQQTPGQGLQFLFEYFSETQRNKGNFPGRFSGRQFSNSRSEMNVSTLELGDSALYLCASSQTGSGGYTFGSGTRLTVV.

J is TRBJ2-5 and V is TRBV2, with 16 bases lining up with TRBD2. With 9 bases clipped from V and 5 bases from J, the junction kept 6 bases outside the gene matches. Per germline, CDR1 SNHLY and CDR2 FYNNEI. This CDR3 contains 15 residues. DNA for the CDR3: TGTGCCAGTCCGGGACTAGCGGGGGGGCTGGAGACCCAGTACTTC. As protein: CASPGLAGGLETQYF.

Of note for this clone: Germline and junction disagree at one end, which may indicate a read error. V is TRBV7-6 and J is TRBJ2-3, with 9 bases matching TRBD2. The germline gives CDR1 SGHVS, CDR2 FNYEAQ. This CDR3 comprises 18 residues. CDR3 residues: CASSLGSSGAPSTDTQYF. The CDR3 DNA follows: TGTGCCAGCAGTTTAGGGTCTAGCGGGGCTCCTAGCACAGATACGCAGTATTTT.

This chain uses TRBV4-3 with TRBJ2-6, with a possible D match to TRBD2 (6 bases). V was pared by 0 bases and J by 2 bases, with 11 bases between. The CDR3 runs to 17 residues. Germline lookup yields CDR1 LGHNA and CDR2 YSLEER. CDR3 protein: CASSQDRGAAGANVLTF. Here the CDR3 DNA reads TGCGCCAGCAGCCAAGATCGCGGGGCGGCTGGGGCCAACGTCCTGACTTTC.

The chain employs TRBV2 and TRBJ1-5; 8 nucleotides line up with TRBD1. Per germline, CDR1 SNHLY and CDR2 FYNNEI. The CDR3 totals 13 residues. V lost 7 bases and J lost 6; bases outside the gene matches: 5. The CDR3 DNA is TGTGCCAGCAATCAGGGGGCGGCTCAGCCCCAGCATTTT. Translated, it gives CASNQGAAQPQHF.

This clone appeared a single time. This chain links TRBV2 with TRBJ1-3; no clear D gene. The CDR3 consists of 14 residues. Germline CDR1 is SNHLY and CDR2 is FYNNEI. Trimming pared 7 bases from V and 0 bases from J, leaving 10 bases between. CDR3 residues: CASIRQNSGNTIYF. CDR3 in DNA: TGTGCCAGCATTCGACAAAACTCTGGAAACACCATATATTTT.

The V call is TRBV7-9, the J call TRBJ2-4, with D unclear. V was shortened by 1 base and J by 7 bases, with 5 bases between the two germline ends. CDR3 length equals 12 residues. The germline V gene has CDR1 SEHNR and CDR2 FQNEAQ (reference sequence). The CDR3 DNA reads TGTGCCAGCAGCTTAGAAGAGAACATTCAGTACTTC. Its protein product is CASSLEENIQYF.

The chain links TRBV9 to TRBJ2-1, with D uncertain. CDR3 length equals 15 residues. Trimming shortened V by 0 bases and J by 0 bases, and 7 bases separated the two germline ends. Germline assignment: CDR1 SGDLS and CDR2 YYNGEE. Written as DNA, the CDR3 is TGTGCCAGCAGCGTAGGAGCGAGCTCCTACAATGAGCAGTTCTTC. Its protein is CASSVGASSYNEQFF. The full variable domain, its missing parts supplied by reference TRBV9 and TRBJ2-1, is DSGVTQTPKHLITATGQRVTLRCSPRSGDLSVYWYQQSLDQGLQFLIQYYNGEERAKGNILERFSAQQFPDLHSELNLSSLELGDSALYFCASSVGASSYNEQFFGPGTRLTVL.

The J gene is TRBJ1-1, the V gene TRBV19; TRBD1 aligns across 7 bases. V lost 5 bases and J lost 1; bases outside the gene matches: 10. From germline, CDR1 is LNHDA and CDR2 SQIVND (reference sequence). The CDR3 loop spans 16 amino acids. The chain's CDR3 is CASSPRQGEGNTEAFF. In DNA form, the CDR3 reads TGTGCCAGTAGTCCCCGACAGGGAGAGGGGAACACTGAAGCTTTCTTT.

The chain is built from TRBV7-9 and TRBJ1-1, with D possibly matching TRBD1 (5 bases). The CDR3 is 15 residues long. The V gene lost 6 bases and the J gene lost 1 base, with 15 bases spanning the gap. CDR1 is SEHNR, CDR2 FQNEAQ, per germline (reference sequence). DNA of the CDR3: TGTGCCAGCAGACCCAAGATAGGGGAGAACACTGAAGCTTTCTTT. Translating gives CASRPKIGENTEAFF.

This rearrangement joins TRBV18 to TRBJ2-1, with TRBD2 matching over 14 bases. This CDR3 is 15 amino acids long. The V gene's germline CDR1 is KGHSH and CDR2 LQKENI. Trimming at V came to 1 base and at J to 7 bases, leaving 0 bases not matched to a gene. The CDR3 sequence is CASSPRTSGGNEQFF. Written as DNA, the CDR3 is TGTGCCAGCTCACCACGGACTAGCGGGGGGAATGAGCAGTTCTTC.

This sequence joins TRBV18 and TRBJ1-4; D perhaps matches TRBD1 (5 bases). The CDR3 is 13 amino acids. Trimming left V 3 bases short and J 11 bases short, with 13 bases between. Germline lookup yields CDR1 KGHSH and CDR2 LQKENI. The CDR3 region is CASSPGRRGKLFF. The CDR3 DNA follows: TGTGCCAGCTCACCCGGCCGTCGGGGGAAACTGTTTTTT. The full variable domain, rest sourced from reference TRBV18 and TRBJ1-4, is NAGVMQNPRHLVRRRGQEARLRCSPMKGHSHVYWYRQLPEEGLKFMVYLQKENIIDESGMPKERFSAEFPKEGPSILRIQQVVRGDSAAYFCASSPGRRGKLFFGSGTQLSVL.

The CDR3 DNA reads as TGTGCCAGCAGTACCTTGGGGAGGAACTATGGCTACACCTTC. Residues: CASSTLGRNYGYTF. V gene TRBV9 combines with J gene TRBJ1-2; D not certain. The V and J ends lost 5 bases and 2 bases respectively, with 13 bases between them. The CDR3 spans 14 residues. Germline CDR1 SGDLS, CDR2 YYNGEE.

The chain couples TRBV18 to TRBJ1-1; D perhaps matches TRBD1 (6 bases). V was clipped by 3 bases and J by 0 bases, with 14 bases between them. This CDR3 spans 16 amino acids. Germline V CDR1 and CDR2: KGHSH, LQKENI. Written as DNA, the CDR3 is TGTGCCAGCTCACCCATCGGGACATCAATGAACACTGAAGCTTTCTTT. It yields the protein CASSPIGTSMNTEAFF.